Included here is one T cell receptor beta chain sequence, with context. Its antigen is as yet unknown. These data belong to a study of cytomegalovirus exposure and HLA in healthy donors. Points from the study as a whole: It was confirmed in vitro that a few of the CMV-associated chains were specific for CMV antigens. Researchers reported from a later analysis that most CMV-associated TCR beta chains appeared HLA-restricted. Cytomegalovirus association was assigned to approximately 160 TCR beta chains.

PCR involved 60 Vbeta and 13 Jbeta primers. Here immunoSEQ multiplex PCR was the method, and the copy in TCRdb shows in-frame clones only, minus some. The sample yields about 120,000 clones, 70% to 85% seen once. Germline V gives CDR1 MDHEN, CDR2 SYDVKM. CDR3 size: 17 residues. The sequencing input was PBMCs. The receptor was isolated from a man aged 35 to 55 in good health and CMV-seropositive. The chain combines TRBV28 with TRBJ2-5, with TRBD1 as a possible D gene (5 bases). Matching the DNA end better, TRBJ2-7 makes the J call doubtful. The CDR3: CASSLLSMTEMSYEQYF. The DNA for the CDR3 is TGTGCCAGCAGTTTATTATCGATGACAGAAATGTCCTACGAGCAGTACTTC.